The clone carrying this TCR beta chain was seen a handful of times. Method: immunoSEQ multiplex PCR; TCRdb's copy keeps in-frame clones and lacks some. The sample contains 70,000 to 75,000 clones, around nine tenths of which appear only once. This entry belongs to a study of T cell changes during pregnancy in multiple sclerosis. After removal of 7 bases from V and 6 bases from J, the junction contained 12 bases not matched to a gene. The CDR3 runs 16 residues. Per the germline V gene, CDR1 is SQVTM and CDR2 is ANQGSEA. This receptor was identified in a female donor with multiple sclerosis, enrolled in a pregnancy study. Sequencing used peripheral blood, obtained before pregnancy. The chain couples TRBV29-1 to TRBJ2-3; 14 nucleotides agree with TRBD2. In nucleotides, the CDR3 is TGCAGCGCAGGGGTATCCGGACTAGCGGGAGGCGATACGCAGTATTTT. Translation: CSAGVSGLAGGDTQYF.